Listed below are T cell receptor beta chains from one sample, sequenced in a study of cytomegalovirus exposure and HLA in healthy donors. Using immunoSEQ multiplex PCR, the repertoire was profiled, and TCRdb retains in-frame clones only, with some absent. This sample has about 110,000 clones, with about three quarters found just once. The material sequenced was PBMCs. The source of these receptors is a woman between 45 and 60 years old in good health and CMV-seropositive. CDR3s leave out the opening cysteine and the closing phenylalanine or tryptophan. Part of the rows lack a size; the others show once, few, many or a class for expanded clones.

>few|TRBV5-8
ASSSTNQPQH
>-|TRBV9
ASSVGGGSNYGYT
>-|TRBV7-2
ASSDRPSGGAGETQY
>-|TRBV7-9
ASSFGTGTNEQF
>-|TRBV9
ASSVRQGEKLF
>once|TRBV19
ASRGATGRALGAPDTQY
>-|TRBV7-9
ASSPPGAASYGYT
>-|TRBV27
ASSLIGEPQH
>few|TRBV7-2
ASSLLGGEYTGELF
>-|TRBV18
ATYPGGMAEQF
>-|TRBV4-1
ASSSEPGQGAPLH
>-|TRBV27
ASSLQLLGFFGSSPLH
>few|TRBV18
ASSETGYAEAF
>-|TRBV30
AWSVQARAAYEQY
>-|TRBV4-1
ASSQDELGAATDTQY
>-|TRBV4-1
ASSQLAGGRFFYNEQF
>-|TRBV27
ASSLNGGYEETQY
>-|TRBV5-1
ASAEGRTYEQY
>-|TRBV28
ASRESSTEAF
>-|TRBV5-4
ASSLAPGTGSYNEQF
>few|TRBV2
ASSFDTNTEAF
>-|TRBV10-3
AIRSSTDTQY
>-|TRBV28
ASNGAVVDTQY
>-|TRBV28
ASSRLSGGETQY
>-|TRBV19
ASNPLGPGNTIY
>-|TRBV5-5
ASSSDLQGTNEKLF
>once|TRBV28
ASSLSPSYEQY
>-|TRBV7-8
ASSFRTGGPRSQY
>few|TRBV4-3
ASSQEDTTGELF
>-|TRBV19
ASKTGRRNTEAF
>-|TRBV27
ASSLGRGAKLYEQY
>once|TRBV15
ATRRGYSNQPQH
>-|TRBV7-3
ASSLEISYNSPLH
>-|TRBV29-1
SDQTRFTDTQY
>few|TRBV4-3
ASSQRGWGTDTQY
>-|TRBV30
AWGQPASGNTIY
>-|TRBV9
ASSVGGGQVTEAF
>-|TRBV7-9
ASSARGAATGELF
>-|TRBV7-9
ASSSKTASYEQY
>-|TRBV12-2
ASRLHYRQGHVKSREQF
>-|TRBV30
AWSGGGKDNSPLH
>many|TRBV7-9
ASSFRTGSNEQF
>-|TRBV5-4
ASSPRGGTPLAKNIQY
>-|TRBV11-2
ASSPQGRAETQY
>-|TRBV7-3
ASSSGTGNEQY
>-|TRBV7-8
ASSLGDRTTDTQY
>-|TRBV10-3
AISRTGATNTEAF
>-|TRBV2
ASSATGGWHGYT
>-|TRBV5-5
ASSMDRDQPQH
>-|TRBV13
ASSPLSGELF
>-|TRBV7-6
ASSFYPSNRDEQY
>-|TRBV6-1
ASSEAPGFTEAF
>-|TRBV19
ASKGTGEYNEQF
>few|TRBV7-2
ASSEQGIVYGYT
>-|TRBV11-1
ASSLVPQGNTEAF